Listed here is a single TCR beta chain. The table came from immunoSEQ multiplex PCR; TCRdb's copy has only in-frame clones and leaves some out. The data contain tens of thousands of clones, roughly 96% of them singletons. These data originate in a study of T cells after somatic rescue of genetic block. The CDR3 is 16 amino acids. V was pared by 3 bases and J by 0 bases, with 12 bases between. CDR1 and CDR2 (germline): MNHNY, SVGAGI (reference sequence). V gene TRBV6-6 combines with J gene TRBJ1-3, with D unclear. The TCR comes from a child younger than two. The sample taken for sequencing was peripheral blood mononuclear cells (PBMCs). Here the CDR3 reads CASSYLGTRSGNTIYF. The CDR3 DNA is TGTGCCAGCAGTTATCTCGGCACCCGCTCTGGAAACACCATATATTTT.